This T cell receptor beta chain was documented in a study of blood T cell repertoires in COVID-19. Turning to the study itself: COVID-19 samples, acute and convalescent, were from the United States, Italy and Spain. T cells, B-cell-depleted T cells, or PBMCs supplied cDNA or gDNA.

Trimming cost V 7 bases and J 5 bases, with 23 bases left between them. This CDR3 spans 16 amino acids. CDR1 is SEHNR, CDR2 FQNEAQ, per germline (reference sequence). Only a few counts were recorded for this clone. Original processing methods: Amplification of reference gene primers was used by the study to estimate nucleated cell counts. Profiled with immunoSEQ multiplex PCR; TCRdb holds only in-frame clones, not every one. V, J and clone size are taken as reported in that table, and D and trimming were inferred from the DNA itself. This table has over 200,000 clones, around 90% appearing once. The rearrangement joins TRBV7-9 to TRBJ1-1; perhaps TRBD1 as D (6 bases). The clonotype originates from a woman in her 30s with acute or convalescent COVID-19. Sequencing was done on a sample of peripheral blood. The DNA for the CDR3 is TGTGCCAGCACCTCCGTGGGGGCTCGGGAAATAACTGAAGCTTTCTTT. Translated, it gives CASTSVGAREITEAFF.